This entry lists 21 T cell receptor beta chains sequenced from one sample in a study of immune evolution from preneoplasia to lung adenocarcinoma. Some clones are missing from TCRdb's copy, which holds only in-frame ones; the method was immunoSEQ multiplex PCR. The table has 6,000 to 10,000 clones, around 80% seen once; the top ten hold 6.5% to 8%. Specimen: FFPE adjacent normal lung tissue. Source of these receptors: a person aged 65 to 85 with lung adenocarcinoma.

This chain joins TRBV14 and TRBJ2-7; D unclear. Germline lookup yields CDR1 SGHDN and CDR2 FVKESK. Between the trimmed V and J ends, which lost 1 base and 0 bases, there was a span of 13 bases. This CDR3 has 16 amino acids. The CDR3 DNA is TGTGCCAGCAGCCAAGTGGCGTGGGGTAGCTCCTACGAGCAGTACTTC. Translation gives CASSQVAWGSSYEQYF.

In nucleotides, the CDR3 is TGTGCCAGCAGCGTAGAGGTTAGGAGGTCTAGCGGGGGCACAGATACGCAGTATTTT. Amino acid sequence: CASSVEVRRSSGGTDTQYF. V and J are TRBV9 and TRBJ2-3; the match to TRBD2 covers 9 bases. The germline V gene has CDR1 SGDLS and CDR2 YYNGEE. The V and J ends lost 0 bases and 1 base, in that order; junction bases with no gene match: 12. This CDR3 has 19 amino acids.

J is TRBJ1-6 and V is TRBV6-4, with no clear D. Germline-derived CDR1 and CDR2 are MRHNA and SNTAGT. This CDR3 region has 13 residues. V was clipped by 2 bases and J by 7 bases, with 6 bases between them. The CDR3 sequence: CASSDILNSPLHF. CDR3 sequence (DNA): TGTGCCAGCAGTGACATTCTGAATTCACCCCTCCACTTT.

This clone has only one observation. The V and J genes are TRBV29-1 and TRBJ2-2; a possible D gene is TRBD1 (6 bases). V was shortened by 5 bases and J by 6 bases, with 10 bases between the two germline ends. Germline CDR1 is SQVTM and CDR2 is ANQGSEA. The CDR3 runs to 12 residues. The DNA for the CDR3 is TGCAGCGTTCAGTCAGGGGCCGGGGAGCTGTTTTTT. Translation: CSVQSGAGELFF.

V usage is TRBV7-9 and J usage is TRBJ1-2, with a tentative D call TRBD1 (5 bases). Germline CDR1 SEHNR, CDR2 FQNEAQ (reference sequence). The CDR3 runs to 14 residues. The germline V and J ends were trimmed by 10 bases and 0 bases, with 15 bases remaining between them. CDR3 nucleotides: TGTGCCATCAGTAATCCACAGGCTAACTATGGCTACACCTTC. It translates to CAISNPQANYGYTF.

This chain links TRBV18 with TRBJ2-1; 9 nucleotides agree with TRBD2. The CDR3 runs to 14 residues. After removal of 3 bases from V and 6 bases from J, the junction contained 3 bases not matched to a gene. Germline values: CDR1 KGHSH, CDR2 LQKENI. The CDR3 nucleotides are TGTGCCAGCTCACCGGGGACTAGCCTCAATGAGCAGTTCTTC. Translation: CASSPGTSLNEQFF.

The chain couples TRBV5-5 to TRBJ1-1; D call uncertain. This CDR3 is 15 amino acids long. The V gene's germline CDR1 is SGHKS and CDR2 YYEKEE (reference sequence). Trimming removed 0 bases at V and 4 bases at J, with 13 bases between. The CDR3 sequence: CASSLAGSGGTEAFF. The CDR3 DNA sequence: TGTGCCAGCAGCTTGGCTGGGTCCGGCGGCACTGAAGCTTTCTTT.

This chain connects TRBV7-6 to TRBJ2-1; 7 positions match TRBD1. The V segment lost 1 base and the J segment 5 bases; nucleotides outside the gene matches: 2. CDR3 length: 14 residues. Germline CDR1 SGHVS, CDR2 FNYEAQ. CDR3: CASSLGQGNNEQFF. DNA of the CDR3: TGTGCCAGCAGCTTAGGACAGGGTAACAATGAGCAGTTCTTC.

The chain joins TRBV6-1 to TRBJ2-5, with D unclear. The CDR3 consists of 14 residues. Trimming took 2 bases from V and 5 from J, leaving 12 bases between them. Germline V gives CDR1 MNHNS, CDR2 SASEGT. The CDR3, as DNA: TGTGCCAGCAGTGAAAGGCCGGGTGACGAGACCCAGTACTTC. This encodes CASSERPGDETQYF.

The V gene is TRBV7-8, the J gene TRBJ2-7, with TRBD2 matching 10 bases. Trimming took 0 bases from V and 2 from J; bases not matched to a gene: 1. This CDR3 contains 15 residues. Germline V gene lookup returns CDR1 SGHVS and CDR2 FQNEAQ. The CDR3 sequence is CASSLALAGPYEQYF. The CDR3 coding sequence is TGTGCCAGCAGCTTAGCACTAGCGGGACCCTACGAGCAGTACTTC.

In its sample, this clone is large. CDR3: CAARRNTRNTEAFF. The CDR3 DNA follows: TGTGCCGCAAGGCGCAACACCCGGAACACTGAAGCTTTCTTT. The V gene is TRBV28, the J gene TRBJ1-1, with unresolved D. V dropped 11 bases and J dropped 1 base, with 17 bases sitting between them. CDR1 and CDR2 (germline): MDHEN, SYDVKM. The CDR3 contains 14 residues.

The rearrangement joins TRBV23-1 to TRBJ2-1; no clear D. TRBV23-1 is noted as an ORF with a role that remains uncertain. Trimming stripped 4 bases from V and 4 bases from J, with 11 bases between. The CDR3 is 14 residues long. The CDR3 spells CASSRCGIYNEQFF. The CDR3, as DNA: TGCGCCAGCAGTCGGTGCGGCATTTACAATGAGCAGTTCTTC.

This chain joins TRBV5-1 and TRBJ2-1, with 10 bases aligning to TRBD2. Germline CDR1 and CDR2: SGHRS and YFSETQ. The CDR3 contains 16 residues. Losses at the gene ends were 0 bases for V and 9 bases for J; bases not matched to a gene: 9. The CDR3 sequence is CASSLEPSGSSGEQFF. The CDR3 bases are TGCGCCAGCAGCTTGGAGCCTAGCGGGAGTTCGGGTGAGCAGTTCTTC.

The DNA for the CDR3 is TGCGCCAGCAGCCAATTCCGGGACACACTTTCACCCCTCCACTTT. Translated: CASSQFRDTLSPLHF. The chain recombines TRBV4-1 with TRBJ1-6; maybe TRBD1 (6 bases). There are 15 residues in the CDR3. From germline, CDR1 is MGHRA and CDR2 YSYEKL. With 2 bases removed from V and 9 bases from J, the gap between germline ends came to 14 bases.

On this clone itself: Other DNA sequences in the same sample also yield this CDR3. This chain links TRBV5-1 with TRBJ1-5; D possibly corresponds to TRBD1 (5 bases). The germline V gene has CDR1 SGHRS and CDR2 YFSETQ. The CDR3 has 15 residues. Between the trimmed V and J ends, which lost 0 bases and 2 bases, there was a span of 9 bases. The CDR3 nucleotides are TGCGCCAGCAGCTTGGGTCAGGGAGGCAATCAGCCCCAGCATTTT. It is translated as CASSLGQGGNQPQHF.

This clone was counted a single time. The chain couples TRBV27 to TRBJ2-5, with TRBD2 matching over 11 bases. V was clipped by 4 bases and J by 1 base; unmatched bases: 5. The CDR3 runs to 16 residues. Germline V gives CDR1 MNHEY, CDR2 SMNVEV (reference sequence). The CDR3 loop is CASSWLAGGIQETQYF. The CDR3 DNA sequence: TGTGCCAGCAGTTGGCTAGCGGGAGGCATCCAAGAGACCCAGTACTTC.

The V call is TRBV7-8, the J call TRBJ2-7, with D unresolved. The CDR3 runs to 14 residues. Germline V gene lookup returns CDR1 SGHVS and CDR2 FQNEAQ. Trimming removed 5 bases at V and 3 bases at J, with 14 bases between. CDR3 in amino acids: CASSPRTVNYEQYF. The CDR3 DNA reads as TGTGCCAGCAGCCCCCGGACGGTGAACTACGAGCAGTACTTC.

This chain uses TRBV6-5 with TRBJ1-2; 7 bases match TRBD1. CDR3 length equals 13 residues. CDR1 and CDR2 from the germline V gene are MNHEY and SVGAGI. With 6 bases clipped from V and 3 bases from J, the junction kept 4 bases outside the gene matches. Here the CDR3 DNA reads TGTGCCAGCAGGGAGGGGACAGACTATGGCTACACCTTC. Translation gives CASREGTDYGYTF.

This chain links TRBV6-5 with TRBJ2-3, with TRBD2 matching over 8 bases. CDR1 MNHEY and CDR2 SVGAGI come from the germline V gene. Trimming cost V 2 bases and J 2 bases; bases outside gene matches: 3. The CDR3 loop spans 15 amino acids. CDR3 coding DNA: TGTGCCAGCAGTTACGCGGGGGGACTCACAGATACGCAGTATTTT. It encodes CASSYAGGLTDTQYF.

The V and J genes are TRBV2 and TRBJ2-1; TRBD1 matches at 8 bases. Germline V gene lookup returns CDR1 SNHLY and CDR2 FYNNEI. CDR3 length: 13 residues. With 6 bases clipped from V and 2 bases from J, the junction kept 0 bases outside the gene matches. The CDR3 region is CASRDRAYNEQFF. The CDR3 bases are TGTGCCAGCAGGGACAGGGCCTACAATGAGCAGTTCTTC.

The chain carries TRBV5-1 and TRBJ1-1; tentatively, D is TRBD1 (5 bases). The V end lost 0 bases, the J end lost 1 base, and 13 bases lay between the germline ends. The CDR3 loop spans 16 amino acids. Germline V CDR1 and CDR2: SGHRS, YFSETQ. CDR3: CASSLELGLKNTEAFF. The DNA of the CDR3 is TGCGCCAGCAGCTTGGAGTTGGGACTGAAGAACACTGAAGCTTTCTTT.